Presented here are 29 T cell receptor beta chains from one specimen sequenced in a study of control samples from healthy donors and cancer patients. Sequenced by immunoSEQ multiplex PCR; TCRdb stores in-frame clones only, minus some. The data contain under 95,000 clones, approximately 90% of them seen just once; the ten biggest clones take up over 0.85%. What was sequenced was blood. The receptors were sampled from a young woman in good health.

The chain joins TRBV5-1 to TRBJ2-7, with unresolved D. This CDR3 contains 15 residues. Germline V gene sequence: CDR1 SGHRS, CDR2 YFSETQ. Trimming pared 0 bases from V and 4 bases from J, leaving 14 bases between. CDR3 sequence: CASSLVSEELYEQYF. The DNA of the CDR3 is TGCGCCAGCAGCTTGGTCTCAGAGGAGCTTTACGAGCAGTACTTC.

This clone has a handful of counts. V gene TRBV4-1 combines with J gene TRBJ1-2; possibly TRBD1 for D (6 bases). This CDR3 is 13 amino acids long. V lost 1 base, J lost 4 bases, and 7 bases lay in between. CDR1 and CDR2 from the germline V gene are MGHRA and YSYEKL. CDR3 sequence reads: CASSQVDSYGYTF. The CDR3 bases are TGCGCCAGCAGCCAAGTGGACAGCTATGGCTACACCTTC.

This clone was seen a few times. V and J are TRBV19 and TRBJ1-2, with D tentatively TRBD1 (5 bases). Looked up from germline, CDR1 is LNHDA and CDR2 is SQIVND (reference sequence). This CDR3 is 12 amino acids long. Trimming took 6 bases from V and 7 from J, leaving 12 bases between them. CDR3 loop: CASSRASGGYTF. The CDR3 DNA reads TGTGCCAGTAGCAGGGCGAGCGGTGGCTACACCTTC.

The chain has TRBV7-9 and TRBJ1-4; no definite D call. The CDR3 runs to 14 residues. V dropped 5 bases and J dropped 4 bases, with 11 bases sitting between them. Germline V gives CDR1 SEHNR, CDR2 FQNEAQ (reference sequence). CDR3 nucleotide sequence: TGTGCCAGCAGCCAGGCCGGAATTAATGAAAAACTGTTTTTT. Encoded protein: CASSQAGINEKLFF.

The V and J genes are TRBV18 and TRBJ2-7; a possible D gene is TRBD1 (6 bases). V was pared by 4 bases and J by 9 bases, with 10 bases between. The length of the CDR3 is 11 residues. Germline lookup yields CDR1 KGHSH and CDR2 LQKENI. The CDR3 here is CASSQGHGQYF. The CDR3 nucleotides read TGTGCCAGCTCACAGGGACACGGGCAGTACTTC.

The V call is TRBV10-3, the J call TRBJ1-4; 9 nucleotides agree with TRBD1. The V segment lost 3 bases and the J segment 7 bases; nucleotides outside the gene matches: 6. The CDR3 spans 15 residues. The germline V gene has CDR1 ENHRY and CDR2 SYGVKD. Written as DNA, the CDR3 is TGTGCCATCAGTGATACAGGGGGCGGTGGTGAAAAACTGTTTTTT. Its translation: CAISDTGGGGEKLFF.

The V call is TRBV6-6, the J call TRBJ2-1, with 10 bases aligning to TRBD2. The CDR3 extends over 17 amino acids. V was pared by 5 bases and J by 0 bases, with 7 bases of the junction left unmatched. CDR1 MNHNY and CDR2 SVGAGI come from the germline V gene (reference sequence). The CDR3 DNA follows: TGTGCCAGCAGTCCTAGCGGGGGCTCGAGCTCCTACAATGAGCAGTTCTTC. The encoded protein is CASSPSGGSSSYNEQFF.

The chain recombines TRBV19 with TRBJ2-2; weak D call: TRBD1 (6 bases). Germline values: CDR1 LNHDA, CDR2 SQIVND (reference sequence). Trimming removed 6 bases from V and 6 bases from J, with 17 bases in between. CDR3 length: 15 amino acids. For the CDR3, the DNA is TGTGCCAGTAGAAGGGGGTTCGGTGTCTCCGGGGAGCTGTTTTTT. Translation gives CASRRGFGVSGELFF.

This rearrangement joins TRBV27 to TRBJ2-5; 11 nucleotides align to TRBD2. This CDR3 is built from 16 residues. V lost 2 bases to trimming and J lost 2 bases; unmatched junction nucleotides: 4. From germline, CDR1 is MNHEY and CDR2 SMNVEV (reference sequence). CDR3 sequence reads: CASSLGLAGGQETQYF. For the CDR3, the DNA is TGTGCCAGCAGTTTAGGGCTAGCGGGAGGACAAGAGACCCAGTACTTC.

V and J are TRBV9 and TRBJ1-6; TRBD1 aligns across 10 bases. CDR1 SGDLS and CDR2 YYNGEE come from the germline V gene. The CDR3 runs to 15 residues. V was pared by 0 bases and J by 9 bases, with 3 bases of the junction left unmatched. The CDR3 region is CASSVGGDRGSPLHF. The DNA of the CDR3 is TGTGCCAGCAGCGTAGGTGGGGACAGGGGTTCACCCCTCCACTTT.

The CDR3 region has the DNA TGCGCCAGCAGAATGGGACAGGGGGCTGGGGCCAACGTCCTGACTTTC. Its protein product is CASRMGQGAGANVLTF. The chain carries TRBV5-1 and TRBJ2-6, with 11 bases aligning to TRBD1. This CDR3 region has 16 residues. The ends lost 5 bases at V and 2 bases at J; junction bases unmatched: 3. Germline CDR1 and CDR2: SGHRS and YFSETQ.

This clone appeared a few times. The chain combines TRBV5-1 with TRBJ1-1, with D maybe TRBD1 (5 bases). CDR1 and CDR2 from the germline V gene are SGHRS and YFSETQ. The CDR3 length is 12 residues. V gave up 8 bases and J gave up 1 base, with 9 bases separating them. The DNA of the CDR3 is TGCGCCAGTGGGACCTCGAACACTGAAGCTTTCTTT. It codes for CASGTSNTEAFF.

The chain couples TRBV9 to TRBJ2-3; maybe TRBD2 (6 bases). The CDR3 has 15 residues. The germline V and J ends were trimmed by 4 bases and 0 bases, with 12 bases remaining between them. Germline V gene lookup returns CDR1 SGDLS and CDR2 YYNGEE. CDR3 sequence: CASSFGTVSTDTQYF. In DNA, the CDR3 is TGTGCCAGCAGCTTTGGGACTGTAAGCACAGATACGCAGTATTTT.

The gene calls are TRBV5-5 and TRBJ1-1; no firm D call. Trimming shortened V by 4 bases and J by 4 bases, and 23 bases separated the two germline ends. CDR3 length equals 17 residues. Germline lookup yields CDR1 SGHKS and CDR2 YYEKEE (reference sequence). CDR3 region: CASSLYLYTEVGTEAFF. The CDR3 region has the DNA TGTGCCAGCAGCCTATATCTATACACAGAGGTGGGCACTGAAGCTTTCTTT.

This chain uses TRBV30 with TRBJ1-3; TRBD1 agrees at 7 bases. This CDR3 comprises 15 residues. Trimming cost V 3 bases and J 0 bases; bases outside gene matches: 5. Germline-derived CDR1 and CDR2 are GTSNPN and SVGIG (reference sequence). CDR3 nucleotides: TGTGCCTGGAGGGGACAGCTGGCCTCTGGAAACACCATATATTTT. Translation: CAWRGQLASGNTIYF.

Here the CDR3 reads CASSSQGGGGRRIGYTF. CDR3 sequence (DNA): TGTGCCAGCAGCTCTCAAGGGGGAGGGGGTAGACGAATTGGCTACACCTTC. The chain has TRBV7-3 and TRBJ1-2; a possible D gene is TRBD1 (6 bases). Trimming stripped 4 bases from V and 7 bases from J, with 25 bases between. The CDR3 runs to 17 residues. Germline V CDR1 and CDR2: SGHTA, FQGTGA.

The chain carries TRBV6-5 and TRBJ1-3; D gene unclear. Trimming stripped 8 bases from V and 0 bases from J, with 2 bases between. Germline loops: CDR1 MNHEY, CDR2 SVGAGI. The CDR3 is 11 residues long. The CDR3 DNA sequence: TGTGCCAGCGGCTCTGGAAACACCATATATTTT. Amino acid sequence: CASGSGNTIYF.

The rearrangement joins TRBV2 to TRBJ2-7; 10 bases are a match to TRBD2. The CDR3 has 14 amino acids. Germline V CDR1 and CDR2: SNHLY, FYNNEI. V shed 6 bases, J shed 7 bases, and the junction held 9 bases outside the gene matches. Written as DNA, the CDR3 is TGTGCCAGCAGGAGCGGGAGGGCCCCTGAAGAGCAGTACTTC. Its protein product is CASRSGRAPEEQYF.

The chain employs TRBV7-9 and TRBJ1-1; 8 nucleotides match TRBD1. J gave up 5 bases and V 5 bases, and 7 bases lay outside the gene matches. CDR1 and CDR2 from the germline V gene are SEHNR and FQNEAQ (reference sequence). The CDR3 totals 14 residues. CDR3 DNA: TGTGCCAGCAGCAGATGGACAGGGTGGACTGAAGCTTTCTTT. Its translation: CASSRWTGWTEAFF.

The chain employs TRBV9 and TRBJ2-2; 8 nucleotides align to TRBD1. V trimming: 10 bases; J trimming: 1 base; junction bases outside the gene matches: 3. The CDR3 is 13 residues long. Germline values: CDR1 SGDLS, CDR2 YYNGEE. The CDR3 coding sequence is TGTGCCGGTGGGACAGGGAACACCGGGGAGCTGTTTTTT. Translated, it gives CAGGTGNTGELFF.

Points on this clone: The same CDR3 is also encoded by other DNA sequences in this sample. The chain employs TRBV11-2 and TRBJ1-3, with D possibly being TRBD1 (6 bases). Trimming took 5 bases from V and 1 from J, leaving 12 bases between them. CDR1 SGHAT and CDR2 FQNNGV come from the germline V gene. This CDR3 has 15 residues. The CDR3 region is CASSLVQGSGNTIYF. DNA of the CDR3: TGTGCCAGCAGCCTCGTACAGGGATCTGGAAACACCATATATTTT.

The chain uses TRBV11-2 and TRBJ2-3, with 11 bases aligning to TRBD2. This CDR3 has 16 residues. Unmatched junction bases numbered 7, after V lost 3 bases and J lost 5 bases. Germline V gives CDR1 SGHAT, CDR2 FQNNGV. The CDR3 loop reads CASSFTSGSLVDTQYF. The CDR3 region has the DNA TGTGCCAGCAGCTTTACTAGCGGGAGCCTAGTAGATACGCAGTATTTT.

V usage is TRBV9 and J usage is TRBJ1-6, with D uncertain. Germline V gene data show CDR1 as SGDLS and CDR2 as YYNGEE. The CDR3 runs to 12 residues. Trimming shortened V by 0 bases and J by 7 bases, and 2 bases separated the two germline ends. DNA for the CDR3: TGTGCCAGCAGCGTAGGCAATTCACCCCTCCACTTT. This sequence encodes CASSVGNSPLHF.

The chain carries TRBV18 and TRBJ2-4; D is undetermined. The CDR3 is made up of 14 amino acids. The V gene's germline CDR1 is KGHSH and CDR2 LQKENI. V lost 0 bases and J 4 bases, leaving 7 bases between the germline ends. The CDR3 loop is CASSPPSAKNIQYF. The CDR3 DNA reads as TGTGCCAGCTCACCACCGTCAGCTAAAAACATTCAGTACTTC.

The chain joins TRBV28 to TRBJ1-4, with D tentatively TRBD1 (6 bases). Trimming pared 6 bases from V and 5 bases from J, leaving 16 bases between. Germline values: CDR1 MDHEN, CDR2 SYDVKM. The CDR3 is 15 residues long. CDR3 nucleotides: TGTGCCAGCAGCCCGGGGGGGCAGGAAAATGAAAAACTGTTTTTT. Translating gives CASSPGGQENEKLFF.

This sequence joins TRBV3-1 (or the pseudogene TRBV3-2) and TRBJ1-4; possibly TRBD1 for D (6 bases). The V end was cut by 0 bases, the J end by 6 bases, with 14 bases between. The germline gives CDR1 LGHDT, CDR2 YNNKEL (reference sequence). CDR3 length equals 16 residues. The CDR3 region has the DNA TGTGCCAGCAGCCAAGATCTGGGGGCGAGATATGAAAAACTGTTTTTT. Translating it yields CASSQDLGARYEKLFF.

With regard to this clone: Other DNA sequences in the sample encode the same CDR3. The CDR3 DNA reads TGTGCCAGCAGCTTAGGACTTGACAGGGGGTATGGCTACACCTTC. It encodes CASSLGLDRGYGYTF. The J gene is TRBJ1-2, the V gene TRBV11-2; TRBD1 matches 9 bases. Germline V lookup: CDR1 SGHAT, CDR2 FQNNGV. J was trimmed by 5 bases and V by 1 base; bases with no gene match: 5. The CDR3 extends over 15 amino acids.

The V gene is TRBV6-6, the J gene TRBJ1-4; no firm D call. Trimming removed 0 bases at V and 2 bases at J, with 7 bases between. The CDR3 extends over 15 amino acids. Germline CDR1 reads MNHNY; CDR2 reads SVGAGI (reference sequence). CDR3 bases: TGTGCCAGCAGTTACTCGACGGGTACTAATGAAAAACTGTTTTTT. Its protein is CASSYSTGTNEKLFF.

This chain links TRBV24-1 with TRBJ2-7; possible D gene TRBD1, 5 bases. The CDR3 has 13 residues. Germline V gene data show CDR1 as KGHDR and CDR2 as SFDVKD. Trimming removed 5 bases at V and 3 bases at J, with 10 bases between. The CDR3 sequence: CATSGAGNYEQYF. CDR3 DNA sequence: TGTGCCACCAGTGGGGCAGGGAACTACGAGCAGTACTTC.